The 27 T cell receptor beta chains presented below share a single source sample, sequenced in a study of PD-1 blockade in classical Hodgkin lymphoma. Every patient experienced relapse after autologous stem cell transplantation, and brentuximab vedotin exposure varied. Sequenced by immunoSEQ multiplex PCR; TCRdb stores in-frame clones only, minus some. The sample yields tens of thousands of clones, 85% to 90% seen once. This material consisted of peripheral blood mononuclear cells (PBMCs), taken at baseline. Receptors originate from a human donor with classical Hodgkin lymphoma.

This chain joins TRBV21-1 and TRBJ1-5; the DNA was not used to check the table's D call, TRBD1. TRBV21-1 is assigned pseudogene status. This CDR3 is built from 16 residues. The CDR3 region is CASTLLLARDNQPQHF. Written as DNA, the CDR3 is TGTGCCAGCACCCTTTTGTTGGCCAGGGATAATCAGCCCCAGCATTTT.

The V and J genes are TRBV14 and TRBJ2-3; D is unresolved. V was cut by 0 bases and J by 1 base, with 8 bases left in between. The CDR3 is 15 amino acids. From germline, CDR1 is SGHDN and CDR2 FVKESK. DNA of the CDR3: TGTGCCAGCAGCCAAGAGGCGACCGGCACAGATACGCAGTATTTT. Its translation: CASSQEATGTDTQYF. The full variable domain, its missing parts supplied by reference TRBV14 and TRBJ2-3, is EAGVTQFPSHSVIEKGQTVTLRCDPISGHDNLYWYRRVMGKEIKFLLHFVKESKQDESGMPNNRFLAERTGGTYSTLKVQPAELEDSGVYFCASSQEATGTDTQYFGPGTRLTVL.

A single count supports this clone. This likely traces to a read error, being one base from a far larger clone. CDR3 sequence reads: CASSSEETGGYNYGYTF. The CDR3 nucleotides read TGTGCCAGCAGCTCGGAGGAGACAGGGGGATATAACTATGGCTACACCTTC. J is TRBJ1-2 and V is TRBV5-6, with TRBD1 matching over 9 bases. J was trimmed by 1 base and V by 3 bases; bases with no gene match: 10. The germline gives CDR1 SGHDT, CDR2 YYEEEE. The CDR3 loop spans 17 amino acids.

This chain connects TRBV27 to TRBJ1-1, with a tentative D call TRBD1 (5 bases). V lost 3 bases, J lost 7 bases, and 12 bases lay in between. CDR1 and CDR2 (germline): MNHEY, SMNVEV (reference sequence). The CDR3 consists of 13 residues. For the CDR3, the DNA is TGTGCCAGCAGTTTGGGGGGTATCGGTGAAGCTTTCTTT. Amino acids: CASSLGGIGEAFF.

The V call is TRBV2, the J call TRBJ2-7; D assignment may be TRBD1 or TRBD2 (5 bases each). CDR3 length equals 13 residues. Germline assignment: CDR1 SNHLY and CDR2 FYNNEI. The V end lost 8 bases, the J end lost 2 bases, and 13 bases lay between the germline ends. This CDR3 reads CASVTGTTYEQYF. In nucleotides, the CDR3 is TGTGCCAGCGTAACCGGGACCACCTACGAGCAGTACTTC.

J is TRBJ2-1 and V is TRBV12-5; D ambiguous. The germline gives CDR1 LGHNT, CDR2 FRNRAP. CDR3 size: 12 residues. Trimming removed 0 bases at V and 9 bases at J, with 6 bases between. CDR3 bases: TGTGCTAGTGGTTTGGTATGGGGTGAGCAGTTCTTC. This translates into CASGLVWGEQFF. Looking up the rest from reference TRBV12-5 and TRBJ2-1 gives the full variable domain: DARVTQTPRHKVTEMGQEVTMRCQPILGHNTVFWYRQTMMQGLELLAYFRNRAPLDDSGMPKDRFSAEMPDATLATLKIQPSEPRDSAVYFCASGLVWGEQFFGPGTRLTVL.

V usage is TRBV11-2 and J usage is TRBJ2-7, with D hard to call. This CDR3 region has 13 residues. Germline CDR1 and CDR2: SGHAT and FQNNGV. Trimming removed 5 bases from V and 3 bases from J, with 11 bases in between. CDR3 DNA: TGTGCCAGCAGCCGTCCTGTGCTCTACGAGCAGTACTTC. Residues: CASSRPVLYEQYF.

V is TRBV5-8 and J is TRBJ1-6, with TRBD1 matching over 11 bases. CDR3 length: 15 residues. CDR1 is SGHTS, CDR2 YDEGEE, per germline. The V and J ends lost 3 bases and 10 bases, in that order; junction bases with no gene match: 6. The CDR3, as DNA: TGTGCCAGCAGCTCCCCCGGGACAGGGGGATCACCCCTCCACTTT. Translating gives CASSSPGTGGSPLHF.

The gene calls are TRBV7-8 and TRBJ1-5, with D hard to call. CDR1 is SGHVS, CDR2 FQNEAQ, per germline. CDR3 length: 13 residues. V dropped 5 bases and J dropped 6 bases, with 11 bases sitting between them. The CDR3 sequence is CASSRRVTQPQHF. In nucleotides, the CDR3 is TGTGCCAGCAGCCGCCGGGTAACTCAGCCCCAGCATTTT.

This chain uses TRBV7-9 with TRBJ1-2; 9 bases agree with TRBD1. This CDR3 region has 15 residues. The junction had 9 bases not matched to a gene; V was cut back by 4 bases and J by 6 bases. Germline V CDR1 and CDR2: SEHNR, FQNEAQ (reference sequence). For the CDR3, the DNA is TGTGCCAGCAGCTCATCGGGACAGGGCCTAGATGGCTACACCTTC. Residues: CASSSSGQGLDGYTF.

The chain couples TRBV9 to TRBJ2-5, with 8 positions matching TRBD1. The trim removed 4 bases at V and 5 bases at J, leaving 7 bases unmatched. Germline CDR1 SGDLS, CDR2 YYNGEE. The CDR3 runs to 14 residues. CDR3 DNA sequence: TGTGCCAGCAGCTCCCGACAGGGGACGGAGACCCAGTACTTC. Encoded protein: CASSSRQGTETQYF.

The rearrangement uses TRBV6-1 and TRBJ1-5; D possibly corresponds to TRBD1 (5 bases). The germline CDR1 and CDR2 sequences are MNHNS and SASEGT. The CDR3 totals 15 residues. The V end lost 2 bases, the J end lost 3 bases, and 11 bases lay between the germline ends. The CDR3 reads CASSELGQFNQPQHF. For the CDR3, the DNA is TGTGCCAGCAGTGAACTGGGGCAGTTCAATCAGCCCCAGCATTTT.

The CDR3 here is CASSTGGYGYTF. DNA for the CDR3: TGTGCCAGCAGTACGGGAGGCTATGGCTACACCTTC. This chain uses TRBV6-6 with TRBJ1-2; D not resolved. Deletions cut 5 bases from V and 4 bases from J, with 8 bases between. This CDR3 comprises 12 residues. Germline V gives CDR1 MNHNY, CDR2 SVGAGI (reference sequence).

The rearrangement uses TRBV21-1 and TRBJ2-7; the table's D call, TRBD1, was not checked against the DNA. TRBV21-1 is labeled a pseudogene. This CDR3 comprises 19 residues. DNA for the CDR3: TGTGCCAGCAGCAAATGCCATCACCGGGACACTAGAAACTCCTACGAGCAGTACTTC. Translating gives CASSKCHHRDTRNSYEQYF.

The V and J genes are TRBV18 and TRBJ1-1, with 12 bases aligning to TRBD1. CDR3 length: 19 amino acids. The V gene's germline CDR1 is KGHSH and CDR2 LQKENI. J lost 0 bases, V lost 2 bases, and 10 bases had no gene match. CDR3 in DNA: TGTGCCAGCTCACCAGTGGGACAGGGGGCCGGGGATATGAACACTGAAGCTTTCTTT. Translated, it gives CASSPVGQGAGDMNTEAFF.

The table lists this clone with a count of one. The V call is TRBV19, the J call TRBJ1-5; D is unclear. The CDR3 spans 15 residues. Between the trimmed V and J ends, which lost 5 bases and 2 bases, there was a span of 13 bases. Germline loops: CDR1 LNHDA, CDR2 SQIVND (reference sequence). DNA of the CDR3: TGTGCCAGTAGTTTAGGGTGGGATCGCAATCAGCCCCAGCATTTT. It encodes CASSLGWDRNQPQHF.

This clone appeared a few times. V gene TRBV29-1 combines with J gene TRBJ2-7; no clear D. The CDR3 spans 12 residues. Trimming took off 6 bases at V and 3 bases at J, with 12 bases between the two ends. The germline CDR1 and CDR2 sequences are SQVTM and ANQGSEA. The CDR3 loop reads CSVQTIFYEQYF. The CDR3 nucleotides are TGCAGCGTCCAGACGATCTTCTACGAGCAGTACTTC.

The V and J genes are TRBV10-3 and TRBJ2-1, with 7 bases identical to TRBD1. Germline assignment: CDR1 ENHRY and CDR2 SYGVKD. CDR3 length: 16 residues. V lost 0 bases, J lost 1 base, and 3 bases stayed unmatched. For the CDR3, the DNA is TGTGCCATCAGTGAGTCCTGGACAGGTTCCTACAATGAGCAGTTCTTC. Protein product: CAISESWTGSYNEQFF.

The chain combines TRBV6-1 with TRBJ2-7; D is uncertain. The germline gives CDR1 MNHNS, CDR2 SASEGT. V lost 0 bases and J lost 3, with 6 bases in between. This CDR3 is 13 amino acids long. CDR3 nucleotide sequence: TGTGCCAGCAGTGAAGCTGGGATCTACGAGCAGTACTTC. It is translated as CASSEAGIYEQYF.

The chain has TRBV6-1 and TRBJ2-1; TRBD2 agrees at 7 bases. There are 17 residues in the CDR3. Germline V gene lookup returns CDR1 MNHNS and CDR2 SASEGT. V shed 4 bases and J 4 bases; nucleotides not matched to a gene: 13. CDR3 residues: CASSVQGGRGKYNEQFF. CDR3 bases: TGTGCCAGCAGTGTTCAAGGAGGGCGGGGGAAGTACAATGAGCAGTTCTTC.

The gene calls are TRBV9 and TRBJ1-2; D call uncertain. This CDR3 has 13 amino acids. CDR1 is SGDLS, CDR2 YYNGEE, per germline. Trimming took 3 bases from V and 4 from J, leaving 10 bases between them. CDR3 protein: CASSAKRLYGYTF. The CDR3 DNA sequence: TGTGCCAGCAGCGCGAAGCGGCTCTATGGCTACACCTTC.

Here the CDR3 reads CASSKSDTQYF. The CDR3 bases are TGTGCCAGCAGCAAATCAGATACGCAGTATTTT. This chain joins TRBV21-1 and TRBJ2-3. TRBV21-1 is flagged as a pseudogene. The CDR3 consists of 11 residues.

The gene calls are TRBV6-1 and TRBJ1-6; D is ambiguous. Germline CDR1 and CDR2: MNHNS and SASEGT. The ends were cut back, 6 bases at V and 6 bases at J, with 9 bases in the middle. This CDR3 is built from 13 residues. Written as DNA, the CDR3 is TGTGCCAGCAGGACGGTCTCTAATTCACCCCTCCACTTT. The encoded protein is CASRTVSNSPLHF.

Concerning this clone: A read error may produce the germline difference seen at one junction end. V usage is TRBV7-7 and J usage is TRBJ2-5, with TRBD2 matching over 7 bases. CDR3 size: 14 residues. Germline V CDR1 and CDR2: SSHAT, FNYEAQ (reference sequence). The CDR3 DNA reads TGTGCTAGCAGCCTCCCGGGACTACAAGAGACCCAGTACTTC. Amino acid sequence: CASSLPGLQETQYF.

The CDR3 reads CASSLSGTPANIQYF. The CDR3 bases are TGTGCCAGCAGCTTATCCGGGACGCCAGCAAACATTCAGTACTTC. This sequence joins TRBV7-9 and TRBJ2-4, with D perhaps TRBD1 or TRBD2 (5 bases each). Germline CDR1 reads SEHNR; CDR2 reads FQNEAQ (reference sequence). Trimming removed 2 bases from V and 6 bases from J, with 14 bases in between. The CDR3 runs 15 residues.

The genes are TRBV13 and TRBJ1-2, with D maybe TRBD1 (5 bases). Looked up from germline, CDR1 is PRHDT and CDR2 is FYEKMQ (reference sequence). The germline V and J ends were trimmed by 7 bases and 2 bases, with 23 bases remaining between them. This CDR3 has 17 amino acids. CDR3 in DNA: TGTGCCAGCACCCCAGGGATGATGGCCAATCCGAACTATGGCTACACCTTC. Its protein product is CASTPGMMANPNYGYTF.

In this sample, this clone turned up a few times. In DNA form, the CDR3 reads TGCGCCAGCAGCTTGGGGGACAGGGAACAGCCCCAGCATTTT. It yields the protein CASSLGDREQPQHF. V and J are TRBV5-1 and TRBJ1-5; 9 positions agree with TRBD1. V trimming: 0 bases; J trimming: 7 bases; junction bases outside the gene matches: 2. In germline, CDR1 is SGHRS, CDR2 YFSETQ. This CDR3 is built from 14 residues.